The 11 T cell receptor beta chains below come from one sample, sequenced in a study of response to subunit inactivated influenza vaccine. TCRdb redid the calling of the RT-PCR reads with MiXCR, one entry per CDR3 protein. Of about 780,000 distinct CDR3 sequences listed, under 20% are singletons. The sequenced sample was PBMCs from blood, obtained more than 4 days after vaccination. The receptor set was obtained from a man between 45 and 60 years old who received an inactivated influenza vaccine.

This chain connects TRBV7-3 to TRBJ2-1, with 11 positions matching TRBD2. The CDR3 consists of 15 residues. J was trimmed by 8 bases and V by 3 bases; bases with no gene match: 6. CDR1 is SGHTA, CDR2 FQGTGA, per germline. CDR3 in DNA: TGTGCCAGCAGCTTGTCTAGCGGGAGGTTCGATGAGCAGTTCTTC. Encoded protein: CASSLSSGRFDEQFF.

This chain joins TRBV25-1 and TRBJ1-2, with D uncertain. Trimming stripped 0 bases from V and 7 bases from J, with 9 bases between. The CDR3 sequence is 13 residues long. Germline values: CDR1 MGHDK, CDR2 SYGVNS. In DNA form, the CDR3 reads TGTGCCAGCAGTGAATACAGGCATGGTGGCTACACCTTC. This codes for CASSEYRHGGYTF.

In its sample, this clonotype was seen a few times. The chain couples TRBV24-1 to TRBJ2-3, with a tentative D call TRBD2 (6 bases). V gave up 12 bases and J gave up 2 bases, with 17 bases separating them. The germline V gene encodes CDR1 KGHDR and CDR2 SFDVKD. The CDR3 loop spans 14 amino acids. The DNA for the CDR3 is TGTGCCGGAGGGGAGCTAGCCTACACAGATACGCAGTATTTT. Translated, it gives CAGGELAYTDTQYF.

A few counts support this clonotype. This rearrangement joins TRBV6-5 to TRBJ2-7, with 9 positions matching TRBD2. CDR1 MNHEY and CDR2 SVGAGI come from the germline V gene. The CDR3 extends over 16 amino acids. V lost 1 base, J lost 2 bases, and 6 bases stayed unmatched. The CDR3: CASSYWRTSVTYEQYF. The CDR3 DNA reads TGTGCCAGCAGTTACTGGAGGACTAGCGTCACCTACGAGCAGTACTTC.

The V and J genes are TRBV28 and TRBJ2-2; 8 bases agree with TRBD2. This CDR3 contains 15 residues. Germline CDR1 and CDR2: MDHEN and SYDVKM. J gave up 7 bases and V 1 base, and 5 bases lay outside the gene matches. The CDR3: CASSLSGGGSGELFF. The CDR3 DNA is TGTGCCAGCAGTTTATCCGGGGGGGGAAGCGGGGAGCTGTTTTTT.

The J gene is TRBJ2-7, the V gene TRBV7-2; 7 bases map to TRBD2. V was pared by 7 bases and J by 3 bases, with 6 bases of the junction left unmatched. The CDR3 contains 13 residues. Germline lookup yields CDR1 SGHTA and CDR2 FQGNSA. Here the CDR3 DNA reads TGTGCCAGCATCGGCGGGAGTGGCTACGAGCAGTACTTC. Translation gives CASIGGSGYEQYF. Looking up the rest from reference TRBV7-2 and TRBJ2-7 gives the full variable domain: GAGVSQSPSNKVTEKGKDVELRCDPISGHTALYWYRQSLGQGLEFLIYFQGNSAPDKSGLPSDRFSAERTGGSVSTLTIQRTQQEDSAVYLCASIGGSGYEQYFGPGTRLTVT.

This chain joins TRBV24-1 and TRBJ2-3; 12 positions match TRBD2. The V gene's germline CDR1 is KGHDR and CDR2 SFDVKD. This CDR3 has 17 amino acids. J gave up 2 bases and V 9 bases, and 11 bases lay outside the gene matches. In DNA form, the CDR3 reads TGTGCCACCGGGACCATAAGACTAGCGGGGGACACAGATACGCAGTATTTT. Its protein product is CATGTIRLAGDTDTQYF.

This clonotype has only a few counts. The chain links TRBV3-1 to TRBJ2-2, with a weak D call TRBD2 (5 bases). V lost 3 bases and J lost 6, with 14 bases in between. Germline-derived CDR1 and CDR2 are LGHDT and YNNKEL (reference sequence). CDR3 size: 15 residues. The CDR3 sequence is CASSHGRGWSGELFF. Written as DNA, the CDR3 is TGTGCCAGCAGCCATGGACGGGGATGGTCCGGGGAGCTGTTTTTT. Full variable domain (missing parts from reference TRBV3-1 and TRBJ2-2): DTAVSQTPKYLVTQMGNDKSIKCEQNLGHDTMYWYKQDSKKFLKIMFSYNNKELIINETVPNRFSPKSPDKAHLNLHINSLELGDSAVYFCASSHGRGWSGELFFGEGSRLTVL.

The CDR3 region is CASSRRQGRTGELFF. CDR3 nucleotide sequence: TGTGCCAGCAGCCGCCGACAGGGAAGGACCGGGGAGCTGTTTTTT. The chain employs TRBV12-3 or TRBV12-4 and TRBJ2-2, with 7 positions matching TRBD1. The CDR3 length is 15 residues. With 6 bases clipped from V and 5 bases from J, the junction kept 9 bases outside the gene matches.

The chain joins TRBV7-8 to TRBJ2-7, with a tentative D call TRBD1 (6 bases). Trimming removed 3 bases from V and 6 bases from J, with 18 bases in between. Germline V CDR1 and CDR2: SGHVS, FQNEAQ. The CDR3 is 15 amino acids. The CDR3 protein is CASSFSDSHQAEQYF. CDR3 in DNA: TGTGCCAGCAGCTTCTCGGACAGCCACCAGGCCGAGCAGTACTTC.

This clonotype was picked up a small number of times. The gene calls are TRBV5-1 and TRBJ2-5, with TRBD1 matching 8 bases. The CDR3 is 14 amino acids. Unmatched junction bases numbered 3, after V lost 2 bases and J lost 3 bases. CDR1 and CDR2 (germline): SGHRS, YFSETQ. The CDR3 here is CASSFQGAEETQYF. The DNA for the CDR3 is TGCGCCAGCAGCTTCCAGGGGGCCGAAGAGACCCAGTACTTC.